This note documents a single T cell receptor (beta chain) sequence. The assay was immunoSEQ multiplex PCR, and TCRdb's table has in-frame clones only and misses some. The table lists a few hundred thousand clones, 80% to 90% of them singletons, with roughly 6.7% in the top ten. The entry originates in a study of blood T cell repertoires in COVID-19. The CDR3 sequence is 13 residues long. CDR1 LNHDA and CDR2 SQIVND come from the germline V gene (reference sequence). V was cut by 5 bases and J by 5 bases, with 12 bases left in between. The TCR originated in a woman aged 50 to 60 who had been exposed to COVID-19. The chain carries TRBV19 and TRBJ1-2; D unclear. The sequenced material came from PBMCs or T cells enriched from blood (not recorded which). The CDR3 reads CASSFGRLYGYTF. CDR3 in DNA: TGTGCCAGTAGTTTCGGCAGGCTTTATGGCTACACCTTC. The complete variable domain, with remaining parts taken from reference TRBV19 and TRBJ1-2, reads DGGITQSPKYLFRKEGQNVTLSCEQNLNHDAMYWYRQDPGQGLRLIYYSQIVNDFQKGDIAEGYSVSREKKESFPLTVTSAQKNPTAFYLCASSFGRLYGYTFGSGTRLTVV.